Many counts were recorded for the clone carrying this TCR beta chain. These data originate in a study of T-cell reconstitution after alpha-beta-depleted transplantation in children. The length of the CDR3 is 13 residues. With 4 bases removed from V and 6 bases from J, the gap between germline ends came to 11 bases. Looked up from germline, CDR1 is SGHTA and CDR2 is FQGNSA. Unique molecular identifiers were used in preparing the TCRbeta library. TCRdb fed the PCR reads into MiXCR, producing one record per CDR3 protein. The data show approximately 240,000 distinct CDR3 sequences, about 8.8% seen once. V gene TRBV7-2 combines with J gene TRBJ2-3; weak D call: TRBD2 (5 bases). The receptor was isolated from a human donor who donated a stem cell graft to a child with SCID. The input for sequencing was PBMCs from the stem cell graft donor, taken from the stem cell graft. CDR3 DNA sequence: TGTGCCAGCAGCTCCCAAGTAGCGGATACGCAGTATTTT. It specifies CASSSQVADTQYF. The full variable domain, rest sourced from reference TRBV7-2 and TRBJ2-3, is GAGVSQSPSNKVTEKGKDVELRCDPISGHTALYWYRQSLGQGLEFLIYFQGNSAPDKSGLPSDRFSAERTGGSVSTLTIQRTQQEDSAVYLCASSSQVADTQYFGPGTRLTVL.